This paragraph reports one T cell receptor (beta chain). Its specificity is unknown. TCRdb reprocessed the 5' RACE reads via MiXCR and lists one record per CDR3 protein. The table includes 85,000 to 100,000 distinct CDR3 sequences, roughly 12% detected once. This specimen belongs to a study of spatial heterogeneity in lung cancer. Study-level background: As counted in raw reads, each unique TCR and UMI combination appeared more than ten times on average. Broader study findings: The study found ubiquitous expanded tumor TCRs in blood more at resection than follow-up.

The CDR3 spans 14 residues. Looked up from germline, CDR1 is LNHNV and CDR2 is YYDKDF (reference sequence). The V and J ends lost 3 bases and 5 bases respectively, with 10 bases between them. Time point denoted: sample taken at primary tumor resection. Whole RNA from tumor, nontumor lung or frozen PBMC was sequenced unsorted. The receptor was derived from a male donor with early-stage non-small cell lung cancer. Sequencing was performed on PBMCs, taken at surgery. V and J are TRBV15 and TRBJ1-4; the D gene is possibly TRBD1 (5 bases). The CDR3 here is CATSREGWNEKLFF. The CDR3 region has the DNA TGTGCCACCAGCAGGGAGGGGTGGAATGAAAAACTGTTTTTT.